This TCR beta chain emerged from a study of blood T cell repertoires in COVID-19. Study-wide background: The origin of the acute and convalescent COVID-19 samples was the United States, Italy and Spain. The analysed material was cDNA or gDNA that came from T cells, B-cell-depleted T cells, or PBMCs.

The protocol was immunoSEQ multiplex PCR, while the TCRdb copy is restricted to in-frame clones and leaves out a portion. The table includes about 170,000 clones, 70% to 90% detected once. This CDR3 region has 15 residues. V shed 8 bases and J 7 bases; nucleotides not matched to a gene: 14. Germline CDR1 reads LGHDT; CDR2 reads YNNKEL (reference sequence). The sample consisted of peripheral blood. The V gene is TRBV3-1 (or the pseudogene TRBV3-2), the J gene TRBJ2-3, with 8 bases fitting TRBD1. The source of this sequence is a woman aged 80 or older with COVID-19, enrolled during active disease. CDR3: CASVPGDRGGYTQYF. The CDR3 nucleotides are TGTGCCAGCGTCCCCGGCGACAGGGGAGGATATACGCAGTATTTT.